Each of the 10 T cell receptor beta chains below was sequenced from the same sample in a study of shared clonotypes between healthy human individuals. The table came from immunoSEQ multiplex PCR; TCRdb's copy has only in-frame clones and leaves some out. The sample yields roughly 2,500,000 clones, 90% to 95% seen once. Sequencing was carried out using naive CD4+ T cells from PBMCs. Documented subset: CD45RA+ positively selected. Receptors originate from a man between 18 and 29 years old in good health. Some clones in this sample may be carry-over from other donors' samples.

This chain connects TRBV7-3 to TRBJ1-1, with D unclear. Trimming stripped 1 base from V and 6 bases from J, with 12 bases between. Per germline, CDR1 SGHTA and CDR2 FQGTGA. This CDR3 comprises 14 residues. This CDR3 is CASSLMYGSSEAFF. CDR3 sequence (DNA): TGTGCCAGCAGCTTAATGTACGGGAGCTCTGAAGCTTTCTTT.

The J gene is TRBJ2-1, the V gene TRBV19, with 8 bases that match TRBD2. Trimming removed 9 bases from V and 5 bases from J; junction bases left unmatched: 15. Germline V gene lookup returns CDR1 LNHDA and CDR2 SQIVND (reference sequence). The CDR3 contains 16 residues. CDR3 in DNA: TGTGCCAGAAACGCGGGAGGTCCCGCCGCGGACAATGAGCAGTTCTTC. It codes for CARNAGGPAADNEQFF.

This chain links TRBV18 with TRBJ2-7, with 8 positions matching TRBD2. Germline V gene lookup returns CDR1 KGHSH and CDR2 LQKENI. The CDR3 extends over 17 amino acids. After removal of 3 bases from V and 3 bases from J, the junction contained 13 bases not matched to a gene. CDR3 amino acids: CASSPSAGGRTRYEQYF. CDR3 DNA: TGTGCCAGCTCACCCTCGGCGGGCGGGAGGACTCGCTACGAGCAGTACTTC.

This clone appeared a single time. The chain couples TRBV10-1 to TRBJ2-5; the D is unclear. The CDR3 length is 13 residues. Germline V gene data show CDR1 as WNHNN and CDR2 as SYGVQD (reference sequence). V was shortened by 0 bases and J by 5 bases, with 7 bases between the two germline ends. The CDR3 reads CASSESPRETQYF. The CDR3 nucleotides read TGCGCCAGCAGTGAGTCCCCTCGGGAGACCCAGTACTTC.

V is TRBV4-3 and J is TRBJ2-1; perhaps TRBD2 as D (5 bases). The CDR3 is 16 residues long. The germline V gene encodes CDR1 LGHNA and CDR2 YSLEER. V was trimmed by 1 base and J by 8 bases, leaving 18 bases between them. CDR3 amino acids: CASSQAFGLLGDEQFF. As DNA, the CDR3 is TGCGCCAGCAGCCAAGCCTTCGGACTTCTCGGTGATGAGCAGTTCTTC.

The CDR3 DNA follows: TGTGCCAGCAGTCTCTCCCGCGGGAGAGCGGCGTACAATGAGCAGTTCTTC. This translates into CASSLSRGRAAYNEQFF. The chain has TRBV28 and TRBJ2-1, with 7 bases fitting TRBD2. The CDR3 spans 17 residues. Trimming at V came to 5 bases and at J to 4 bases, leaving 14 bases not matched to a gene. Per the germline V gene, CDR1 is MDHEN and CDR2 is SYDVKM. The full variable domain, its missing parts supplied by reference TRBV28 and TRBJ2-1, is DVKVTQSSRYLVKRTGEKVFLECVQDMDHENMFWYRQDPGLGLRLIYFSYDVKMKEKGDIPEGYSVSREKKERFSLILESASTNQTSMYLCASSLSRGRAAYNEQFFGPGTRLTVL.

The chain employs TRBV9 and TRBJ2-1, with D perhaps matching TRBD1 or TRBD2 (5 bases each). The CDR3 totals 16 residues. V lost 0 bases and J lost 7, with 17 bases in between. Germline assignment: CDR1 SGDLS and CDR2 YYNGEE. For the CDR3, the DNA is TGTGCCAGCAGCGTAGCTTTGGGGACCCCAGGGAATGAGCAGTTCTTC. Its translation is CASSVALGTPGNEQFF.

This rearrangement joins TRBV2 to TRBJ1-6; D is ambiguous. The CDR3 is 14 amino acids. V lost 7 bases and J lost 9, with 16 bases in between. The germline V gene has CDR1 SNHLY and CDR2 FYNNEI. The CDR3 spells CASMLGPRGSPLHF. The CDR3 bases are TGTGCCAGCATGCTTGGCCCTCGGGGTTCACCCCTCCACTTT.

The V call is TRBV27, the J call TRBJ2-7; 10 nucleotides match TRBD2. After removal of 1 base from V and 6 bases from J, the junction contained 12 bases not matched to a gene. CDR3 size: 17 residues. CDR1 and CDR2 (germline): MNHEY, SMNVEV (reference sequence). In DNA, the CDR3 is TGTGCCAGCAGTTTATGGGGATGGGCTAGCGGGAGAAGCGAGCAGTACTTC. This translates into CASSLWGWASGRSEQYF.

This chain links TRBV5-6 with TRBJ1-4, with D possibly being TRBD1 (6 bases). This CDR3 is built from 15 residues. The ends were cut back, 0 bases at V and 7 bases at J, with 13 bases in the middle. Germline V gene data show CDR1 as SGHDT and CDR2 as YYEEEE. As DNA, the CDR3 is TGTGCCAGCAGCTTGGTGGGGGGGGCCGGTGAAAAACTGTTTTTT. Its translation is CASSLVGGAGEKLFF.